The 6 T cell receptor beta chains reported below all come from one sample, sequenced in a study of cytomegalovirus exposure and HLA in healthy donors. In the PCR, 60 Vbeta and 13 Jbeta primers were used. Method: immunoSEQ multiplex PCR; TCRdb's copy keeps in-frame clones and lacks some. The sample has under 150,000 clones, approximately 83% seen once. Sample: PBMCs. The receptors come from a man in his forties in good health and CMV-seropositive.

The V and J genes are TRBV13 and TRBJ1-2, with 8 positions matching TRBD1. V gave up 4 bases and J gave up 1 base; unmatched junction bases: 5. The CDR3 is 15 amino acids. From germline, CDR1 is PRHDT and CDR2 FYEKMQ (reference sequence). The CDR3 loop reads CASSSETGDNYGYTF. CDR3 bases: TGTGCCAGCAGCTCAGAGACAGGGGATAACTATGGCTACACCTTC.

The V and J genes are TRBV6-5 and TRBJ1-2; D might be TRBD1 (6 bases). The CDR3 is 14 residues long. The V gene's germline CDR1 is MNHEY and CDR2 SVGAGI. V shed 2 bases and J shed 3 bases, with 10 bases lying between them. The CDR3 here is CASSYLDSYYGYTF. CDR3 in DNA: TGTGCCAGCAGTTACCTGGACAGTTACTATGGCTACACCTTC.

This rearrangement joins TRBV7-2 to TRBJ2-3, with a possible D match to TRBD1 (5 bases). The germline V and J ends were trimmed by 3 bases and 0 bases, with 16 bases remaining between them. The CDR3 loop spans 17 amino acids. Looked up from germline, CDR1 is SGHTA and CDR2 is FQGNSA. The CDR3 here is CASSLGRMGYSTDTQYF. CDR3 sequence (DNA): TGTGCCAGCAGCTTGGGGCGTATGGGCTACAGCACAGATACGCAGTATTTT.

CDR3 amino acids: CASSSLGGGGTQYF. The CDR3 region has the DNA TGTGCCAGCAGTTCCCTCGGTGGAGGAGGGACCCAGTACTTC. This chain uses TRBV27 with TRBJ2-5; weak D call: TRBD2 (5 bases). CDR1 and CDR2 (germline): MNHEY, SMNVEV (reference sequence). The CDR3 spans 14 residues. The germline V and J ends were trimmed by 4 bases and 7 bases, with 16 bases remaining between them.

V usage is TRBV2 and J usage is TRBJ2-5, with 10 bases lining up with TRBD2. The junction had 5 bases not matched to a gene; V was cut back by 4 bases and J by 6 bases. CDR3 length: 14 residues. The V gene's germline CDR1 is SNHLY and CDR2 FYNNEI. CDR3 protein: CASSGGSGGQTQYF. The CDR3 DNA reads TGTGCCAGCAGTGGCGGTAGCGGGGGGCAGACCCAGTACTTC.

Comments on this clone: The junction does not match germline at one end; this may be a read error. This chain joins TRBV7-9 and TRBJ1-1, with unresolved D. CDR1 and CDR2 (germline): SEHNR, FQNEAQ (reference sequence). The CDR3 loop spans 14 amino acids. The CDR3 spells CSSSLRTVNTEAFF. The CDR3, as DNA: TGTTCCAGCAGCTTAAGAACGGTGAACACTGAAGCTTTCTTT.